The 8 T cell receptor beta chains in this list originate from one sample, sequenced in a study of low-dose radiotherapy and immunotherapy resistance in tumors. Priming of first-strand cDNA relied on TRAV- and TRBV-specific primers (covering alpha and beta chains). The TCRs were subjected to amplification over roughly 18 PCR cycles employing a constant-region primer in conjunction with a V-primer adapter. TCRdb re-analysed the reads in MiXCR, keeping a single row per CDR3 protein. The table shows tens of thousands of distinct CDR3 sequences, with 18% occurring only once. The time point: before trial treatment. Material: PBMCs, obtained before treatment. All receptors come from a male donor with prostate cancer.

This clonotype showed up many times. The chain recombines TRBV4-1 with TRBJ2-1; tentatively, D is TRBD2 (5 bases). Germline V lookup: CDR1 MGHRA, CDR2 YSYEKL. V was pared by 3 bases and J by 9 bases, with 12 bases between. The CDR3 runs 13 residues. The CDR3 coding sequence is TGCGCCAGCAGCCATACTAGAGAGCTTGAGCAGTTCTTC. The encoded protein is CASSHTRELEQFF.

This clonotype was observed many times. The chain has TRBV5-1 and TRBJ2-3; no clear D. Trimming pared 0 bases from V and 3 bases from J, leaving 8 bases between. The CDR3 runs to 14 residues. The V gene's germline CDR1 is SGHRS and CDR2 YFSETQ. CDR3 in DNA: TGCGCCAGCAGCTTGGCTATCGAAACAGATACGCAGTATTTT. Amino acid sequence: CASSLAIETDTQYF.

This clonotype showed up many times. Here the CDR3 DNA reads TGCAGTGCTAGCGGCGGGCTCGGGCGGACTGAAGCTTTCTTT. Amino acids: CSASGGLGRTEAFF. The J gene is TRBJ1-1, the V gene TRBV20-1; D not certain. The CDR3 is 14 amino acids. Germline-derived CDR1 and CDR2 are DFQATT and SNEGSKA (reference sequence). V was shortened by 3 bases and J by 5 bases, with 16 bases between the two germline ends.

This clonotype was detected ten times or more. This chain joins TRBV11-2 and TRBJ2-5; D unclear. Per the germline V gene, CDR1 is SGHAT and CDR2 is FQNNGV. The ends were cut back, 3 bases at V and 3 bases at J, with 14 bases in the middle. The CDR3 contains 15 residues. The CDR3, as DNA: TGTGCCAGCAGCTTGCCAGGACGGAAAAAAGAGACCCAGTACTTC. It codes for CASSLPGRKKETQYF.

This clonotype has a count of ten or more. This chain uses TRBV5-1 with TRBJ1-3; a weak D match, TRBD1 (6 bases). Germline-derived CDR1 and CDR2 are SGHRS and YFSETQ. The ends were cut back, 4 bases at V and 0 bases at J, with 26 bases in the middle. CDR3 length: 20 amino acids. The CDR3 region has the DNA TGCGCCAGCAGCCAATGGGGACACCGCGACTCCTACTTCTCTGGAAACACCATATATTTT. It encodes CASSQWGHRDSYFSGNTIYF.

This clonotype has at least ten counts. The chain employs TRBV2 and TRBJ1-2; D not resolved. The ends were cut back, 8 bases at V and 5 bases at J, with 12 bases in the middle. The CDR3 is 12 residues long. CDR1 and CDR2 (germline): SNHLY, FYNNEI. The CDR3 DNA reads TGTGCCAGCGAGGGAAATACTTATGGCTACACCTTC. It is translated as CASEGNTYGYTF.

This clonotype was counted at least ten times. This chain links TRBV11-1 with TRBJ2-1; D is undetermined. This CDR3 is 13 amino acids long. Germline CDR1 and CDR2: SGHAT and FQDESV (reference sequence). V lost 4 bases, J lost 0 bases, and 4 bases lay in between. CDR3 nucleotide sequence: TGTGCCAGCAGCTCGCGCTCCTACAATGAGCAGTTCTTC. Its translation: CASSSRSYNEQFF. Using reference TRBV11-1 and TRBJ2-1 for the parts outside the CDR3, the full variable domain is EAEVAQSPRYKITEKSQAVAFWCDPISGHATLYWYRQILGQGPELLVQFQDESVVDDSQLPKDRFSAERLKGVDSTLKIQPAELGDSAMYLCASSSRSYNEQFFGPGTRLTVL.

This chain links TRBV7-8 with TRBJ2-7, with D unclear. The CDR3 length is 13 residues. Germline V CDR1 and CDR2: SGHVS, FQNEAQ. V lost 5 bases to trimming and J lost 4 bases, with 12 bases between them. The CDR3 DNA reads as TGTGCCAGCAGCCCACCTAACGATTACGAGCAGTACTTC. Amino acid sequence: CASSPPNDYEQYF.